The 24 T cell receptor beta chains presented below share a single source sample, sequenced in a study of beta chain features in type 1 diabetes. Expressed TCRB transcripts were sequenced, since all the RNA that had been isolated was reverse transcribed. The assay was immunoSEQ multiplex PCR, and TCRdb's table has in-frame clones only and misses some. The sample shows some 250,000 clones, 27% of them seen only once. The sequencing input was central memory CD4+ T cells from blood. Receptors were obtained from a man aged 30 to 39 in good health.

The V gene is TRBV7-2, the J gene TRBJ1-2, with a weak D call TRBD1 (6 bases). The CDR3 covers 16 residues. With 2 bases removed from V and 0 bases from J, the gap between germline ends came to 13 bases. Germline-derived CDR1 and CDR2 are SGHTA and FQGNSA. The CDR3 DNA reads TGTGCCAGCAGCTTATTCTGGGACAACGCTAACTATGGCTACACCTTC. As protein: CASSLFWDNANYGYTF.

The rearrangement links TRBV4-3 to TRBJ1-1; D remains ambiguous. Germline V gene lookup returns CDR1 LGHNA and CDR2 YSLEER. V lost 0 bases, J lost 1 base, and 12 bases lay in between. The CDR3 sequence is 16 residues long. CDR3 in DNA: TGCGCCAGCAGCCAAGATGAGGGTTTAGGGAACACTGAAGCTTTCTTT. As protein: CASSQDEGLGNTEAFF.

This clone was detected only a few times. The chain uses TRBV2 and TRBJ2-4; D is unresolved. Looked up from germline, CDR1 is SNHLY and CDR2 is FYNNEI. Between the trimmed V and J ends, which lost 3 bases and 2 bases, there was a span of 8 bases. The CDR3 has 14 amino acids. CDR3 loop: CASSEDLSKNIQYF. The DNA for the CDR3 is TGTGCCAGCAGTGAGGACCTTTCCAAAAACATTCAGTACTTC.

The chain employs TRBV4-1 and TRBJ2-5; tentatively, D is TRBD2 (5 bases). This CDR3 is 15 amino acids long. Trimming cost V 4 bases and J 3 bases, with 15 bases left between them. CDR1 is MGHRA, CDR2 YSYEKL, per germline. CDR3 amino acids: CASSPAGDRKETQYF. CDR3 bases: TGCGCCAGCAGCCCCGCCGGGGATCGCAAAGAGACCCAGTACTTC.

The CDR3 region is CSASGEVAQYF. For the CDR3, the DNA is TGCAGTGCCAGCGGAGAAGTAGCGCAGTACTTC. V gene TRBV20-1 combines with J gene TRBJ2-7, with D possibly being TRBD2 (5 bases). The V end lost 6 bases, the J end lost 9 bases, and 15 bases lay between the germline ends. This CDR3 comprises 11 residues. The V gene's germline CDR1 is DFQATT and CDR2 SNEGSKA (reference sequence).

This clone has more than one count but fewer than ten. The V gene is TRBV4-3, the J gene TRBJ2-7; TRBD1 aligns across 9 bases. Germline CDR1 LGHNA, CDR2 YSLEER. This CDR3 is 16 amino acids long. V lost 0 bases to trimming and J lost 1 base; unmatched junction nucleotides: 4. CDR3 region: CASSQDSGTGSYEQYF. CDR3 nucleotide sequence: TGCGCCAGCAGCCAAGATTCCGGGACAGGGTCCTACGAGCAGTACTTC.

This clone has a handful of counts. The chain has TRBV5-1 and TRBJ2-5; D not certain. This CDR3 is built from 11 residues. The germline V gene has CDR1 SGHRS and CDR2 YFSETQ. V was pared by 3 bases and J by 4 bases, with 4 bases between. In nucleotides, the CDR3 is TGCGCCAGCAGCTCAGGAGAGACCCAGTACTTC. As protein: CASSSGETQYF.

This clone showed up just a few times. The V gene is TRBV18, the J gene TRBJ2-7; D ambiguous. This CDR3 spans 14 amino acids. V lost 4 bases and J 1 base, leaving 11 bases between the germline ends. The germline CDR1 and CDR2 sequences are KGHSH and LQKENI. The chain's CDR3 is CASSRPEESYEQYF. Written as DNA, the CDR3 is TGTGCCAGCTCACGACCCGAGGAATCCTACGAGCAGTACTTC.

This clone was recorded many times. The DNA of the CDR3 is TGTGCCAGCAGCCAAATGGGTGCGGGGATTTATGGCTACACCTTC. This sequence encodes CASSQMGAGIYGYTF. The V call is TRBV14, the J call TRBJ1-2; D unclear. The length of the CDR3 is 15 residues. Germline CDR1 SGHDN, CDR2 FVKESK. V was cut by 2 bases and J by 5 bases, with 15 bases left in between.

The chain recombines TRBV11-1 with TRBJ2-2, with D unresolved. CDR1 is SGHAT and CDR2 is FQDESV in the germline V gene (reference sequence). The CDR3 totals 15 residues. V was shortened by 1 base and J by 0 bases, with 6 bases between the two germline ends. The CDR3: CASSLELPNTGELFF. CDR3 sequence (DNA): TGTGCCAGCAGCTTAGAACTTCCGAACACCGGGGAGCTGTTTTTT.

The genes are TRBV30 and TRBJ2-7; TRBD1 matches at 8 bases. CDR1 is GTSNPN and CDR2 is SVGIG in the germline V gene (reference sequence). The CDR3 consists of 13 residues. V was clipped by 3 bases and J by 2 bases; unmatched bases: 3. The CDR3 bases are TGTGCCTGGAGCAGGGGGCCTCCCTACGAGCAGTACTTC. Encoded protein: CAWSRGPPYEQYF.

The genes are TRBV18 and TRBJ2-7, with D maybe TRBD1 (7 bases). CDR1 is KGHSH, CDR2 LQKENI, per germline. The CDR3 runs to 16 residues. V was shortened by 0 bases and J by 6 bases, with 18 bases between the two germline ends. The CDR3 loop is CASSPPRGAPSTEQYF. CDR3 coding DNA: TGTGCCAGCTCACCACCCAGGGGGGCACCTTCTACCGAGCAGTACTTC.

J is TRBJ2-2 and V is TRBV7-2, with D perhaps matching TRBD1 or TRBD2 (6 bases each). Germline CDR1 is SGHTA and CDR2 is FQGNSA. Trimming took 0 bases from V and 2 from J, leaving 10 bases between them. The CDR3 has 16 amino acids. The CDR3 loop is CASSLAGGANTGELFF. CDR3 bases: TGTGCCAGCAGCTTAGCGGGGGGCGCAAACACCGGGGAGCTGTTTTTT.

A few counts support this clone. The rearrangement uses TRBV25-1 and TRBJ1-4, with D tentatively TRBD1 (6 bases). Looked up from germline, CDR1 is MGHDK and CDR2 is SYGVNS. This CDR3 contains 14 residues. V shed 6 bases and J shed 7 bases, with 15 bases lying between them. The CDR3 is CASRSQGGGEKLFF. The CDR3, as DNA: TGTGCCAGCAGATCACAGGGAGGAGGTGAAAAACTGTTTTTT.

As regards this clone: One base away lies a much larger clone, so this may be a sequencing read error. The chain joins TRBV7-8 to TRBJ2-3, with TRBD1 as a possible D gene (5 bases). Trimming removed 4 bases at V and 3 bases at J, with 8 bases between. Germline assignment: CDR1 SGHVS and CDR2 FQNEAQ. The CDR3 covers 13 residues. The CDR3 region is CASSSPGTDTQYF. CDR3 DNA: TGTGCCAGCAGCTCCCCAGGGACAGATACGCAGTATTTT.

This clone was detected only a few times. This CDR3 reads CASSLVAGDTGELFF. CDR3 sequence (DNA): TGTGCCAGCAGCTTGGTGGCGGGAGACACCGGGGAGCTGTTTTTT. This chain joins TRBV5-4 and TRBJ2-2; 7 positions match TRBD2. V lost 0 bases, J lost 3 bases, and 2 bases stayed unmatched. This CDR3 has 15 residues. Germline V CDR1 and CDR2: SGHNT, YYREEE (reference sequence).

In this sample, this clone turned up a few times. V usage is TRBV30 and J usage is TRBJ1-5; the D is unclear. The CDR3 extends over 13 amino acids. Germline assignment: CDR1 GTSNPN and CDR2 SVGIG (reference sequence). Trimming removed 2 bases from V and 6 bases from J, with 11 bases in between. Here the CDR3 reads CAWSTGHGQPQHF. The DNA for the CDR3 is TGTGCCTGGAGTACCGGGCATGGTCAGCCCCAGCATTTT. The variable domain in full, completed from reference TRBV30 and TRBJ1-5, reads SQTIHQWPATLVQPVGSPLSLECTVEGTSNPNLYWYRQAAGRGLQLLFYSVGIGQISSEVPQNLSASRPQDRQFILSSKKLLLSDSGFYLCAWSTGHGQPQHFGDGTRLSIL.

This clone was recorded at least ten times. This rearrangement joins TRBV6-1 to TRBJ1-2, with D possibly being TRBD1 (6 bases). V was cut by 3 bases and J by 1 base, with 6 bases left in between. This CDR3 contains 13 residues. Germline V gene sequence: CDR1 MNHNS, CDR2 SASEGT. The CDR3 is CASSEDSNYGYTF. The CDR3 nucleotides are TGTGCCAGCAGTGAGGACAGTAACTATGGCTACACCTTC.

This chain uses TRBV4-3 with TRBJ2-3; D possibly uses TRBD1 or TRBD2 (5 bases each). The CDR3 has 17 residues. Germline V gives CDR1 LGHNA, CDR2 YSLEER. The V end lost 2 bases, the J end lost 3 bases, and 18 bases lay between the germline ends. The CDR3 here is CASSQIHRSGTTDTQYF. The CDR3 nucleotides read TGCGCCAGCAGCCAAATCCATCGGTCGGGGACGACAGATACGCAGTATTTT.

The chain is built from TRBV7-2 and TRBJ1-2; D is uncertain. Germline assignment: CDR1 SGHTA and CDR2 FQGNSA. CDR3 size: 15 residues. V was pared by 0 bases and J by 6 bases, with 14 bases between. The CDR3 coding sequence is TGTGCCAGCAGCTTAGCCGGGCTACATGAACATGGCTACACCTTC. It translates to CASSLAGLHEHGYTF.

This clone was picked up a small number of times. V and J are TRBV11-2 and TRBJ2-3; D call uncertain. Germline V gene lookup returns CDR1 SGHAT and CDR2 FQNNGV. This CDR3 is built from 16 residues. V dropped 1 base and J dropped 2 bases, with 13 bases sitting between them. The CDR3 sequence: CASSLGVLLDTDTQYF. CDR3 nucleotide sequence: TGTGCCAGCAGCTTAGGAGTCCTTCTAGACACAGATACGCAGTATTTT.

The V gene is TRBV4-1, the J gene TRBJ2-7; no clear D. Per the germline V gene, CDR1 is MGHRA and CDR2 is YSYEKL. CDR3 length: 15 amino acids. Trimming removed 0 bases at V and 0 bases at J, with 9 bases between. The CDR3 reads CASSQDEDPSYEQYF. The CDR3 region has the DNA TGCGCCAGCAGCCAAGATGAGGACCCCTCCTACGAGCAGTACTTC.

This chain joins TRBV29-1 and TRBJ2-5, with D perhaps matching TRBD2 (6 bases). Germline V lookup: CDR1 SQVTM, CDR2 ANQGSEA. The CDR3 length is 13 residues. V lost 4 bases and J lost 1, with 10 bases in between. The CDR3 sequence: CSVGLVTQETQYF. In nucleotides, the CDR3 is TGCAGCGTTGGACTAGTAACCCAAGAGACCCAGTACTTC.

This chain links TRBV6-7 with TRBJ2-2, with 8 bases lining up with TRBD2. TRBV6-7 carries the ORF label, with uncertain function. There are 16 residues in the CDR3. The V gene end was trimmed by 5 bases and the J gene end by 1 base; junction bases not matched to a gene: 6. The CDR3 region is CASSPETSGNTGELFF. The CDR3 DNA is TGTGCCAGCAGTCCTGAAACTAGCGGGAACACCGGGGAGCTGTTTTTT.